The clone carrying this T cell receptor beta chain was seen a handful of times. This sample was taken from a study of patients and donors after allogeneic stem cell transplantation. The germline CDR1 and CDR2 sequences are SGDLS and YYNGEE. After removal of 4 bases from V and 4 bases from J, the junction contained 7 bases not matched to a gene. This CDR3 has 14 residues. Each CDR3 protein is one row after TCRdb ran MiXCR on the RT-PCR reads. The table includes approximately 250,000 distinct CDR3 sequences, 11% to 15% detected once. J is TRBJ2-5 and V is TRBV9; 7 bases align to TRBD1. Source material: blood, either unsorted or a sorted T cell fraction (not recorded which). The sequence was obtained from a human donor who was either an allogeneic HSCT recipient or a stem cell or donor lymphocyte infusion donor (not recorded which). It is not recorded whose cells these are; they may come from a transplant donor. CDR3 region: CASSKGQLGETQYF. CDR3 in DNA: TGTGCCAGCAGCAAGGGACAGTTGGGAGAGACCCAGTACTTC.